A selection of T cell receptor beta chains follows, all from one sample in a study of T cells in Graves' hyperthyroidism and ophthalmopathy. TCRdb called the multiplex PCR reads again in MiXCR, with one record for every CDR3 protein. The data show 610,000 or so distinct CDR3 sequences, around 42% seen once. Material for sequencing was peripheral blood or thyroid tissue (not recorded which). The receptors derive from a woman between 18 and 29 years old with Graves' hyperthyroidism. Both conserved end residues are part of each CDR3.

TRBV7-2	TRBJ1-2	CASSLGTVRGGYTF
TRBV29-1	TRBJ1-4	CSVVEPGSDEKLFF
TRBV29-1	TRBJ1-1	CSLAGTGGVGTEAFF
TRBV10-3	TRBJ1-1	CAISPMYEDTEAFF
TRBV6-6	TRBJ2-5	CASSWDAVEETQYF
TRBV10-3	TRBJ2-5	CAIRRDLGQEETQYF
TRBV27	TRBJ2-5	CASSRRLAGGRETQYF
TRBV5-1	TRBJ1-1	CASRRRPATANTEAFF
TRBV20-1	TRBJ2-5	CSASDGQVETQYF
TRBV7-9	TRBJ2-7	CASSLVEDEQYF
TRBV29-1	TRBJ1-2	CSVVPGTRTNYGYTF
TRBV6-5	TRBJ1-1	CASSWFRDSNTEAFF
TRBV14	TRBJ2-5	CASSQGQETQYF
TRBV10-3	TRBJ2-7	CATPTVGGYEQYF
TRBV7-6	TRBJ2-2	CASSSGLAGMNTGELFF
TRBV25-1	TRBJ1-2	CASSAPTNRTFWDGYTF
TRBV12-3/TRBV12-4	TRBJ1-2	CASSLSKTGIGYTF
TRBV20-1	TRBJ2-7	CSARAADRVAYEQYF
TRBV19	TRBJ2-7	CASSKDRGDEQYF
TRBV4-1	TRBJ1-5	CASSTLTGISNQPQHF